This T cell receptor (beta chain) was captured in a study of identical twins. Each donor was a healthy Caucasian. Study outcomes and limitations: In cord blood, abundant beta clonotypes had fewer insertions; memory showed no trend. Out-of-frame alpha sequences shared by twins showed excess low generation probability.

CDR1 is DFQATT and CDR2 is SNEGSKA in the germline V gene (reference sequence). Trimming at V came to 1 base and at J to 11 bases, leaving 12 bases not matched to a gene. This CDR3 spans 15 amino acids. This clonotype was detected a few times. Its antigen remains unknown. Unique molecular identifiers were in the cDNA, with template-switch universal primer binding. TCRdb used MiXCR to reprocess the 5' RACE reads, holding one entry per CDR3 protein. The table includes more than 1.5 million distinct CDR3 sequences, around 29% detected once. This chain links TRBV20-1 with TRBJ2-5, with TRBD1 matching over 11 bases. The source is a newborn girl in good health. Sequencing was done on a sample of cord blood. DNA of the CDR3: TGCAGTGCTAGAGTCCCGGACAGGGGGCAGGTTGAGCAGTACTTC. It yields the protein CSARVPDRGQVEQYF.